A selection of T cell receptor beta chains follows, all from one sample in a study of OX40 agonist ivuxolimab in advanced cancers. Sequenced by immunoSEQ multiplex PCR; TCRdb stores in-frame clones only, minus some. The table shows approximately 52,000 clones, with approximately 84% occurring only once. The sample consisted of CD4+ or CD8+ T cells sorted from blood, taken in a trial of the OX40 agonist ivuxolimab. These receptors all come from an adult with an advanced solid tumor such as melanoma, head and neck, liver or kidney cancer. Both conserved end residues are part of each CDR3. D genes are given only for firm matches. Expanded clones get a size class; other rows say once, few or many, or leave the size out.

clone_size j_call v_call d_call cdr3_aa cdr3_nt
NA TRBJ2-2 TRBV2 TRBD1 CASRSGTVNTGELFF TGTGCCAGCAGGTCCGGGACAGTGAACACCGGGGAGCTGTTTTTT
once TRBJ1-1 TRBV18 TRBD1 CASSPGQGTEAFF TGTGCCAGCTCACCTGGACAGGGCACTGAAGCTTTCTTT
NA TRBJ2-7 TRBV6-6 TRBD2 CASSKAGEGYEQYF TGTGCCAGCAGCAAGGCGGGAGAAGGGTACGAGCAGTACTTC
NA TRBJ2-3 TRBV7-3 TRBD1 CASSQGGQGLTDTQYF TGTGCCAGCAGCCAAGGGGGACAGGGGCTCACAGATACGCAGTATTTT
NA TRBJ1-5 TRBV19 NA CASSIDPGQGRGNQPQHF TGTGCCAGTAGTATAGACCCGGGCCAAGGTCGGGGAAATCAGCCCCAGCATTTT
NA TRBJ1-5 TRBV18 NA CASSPGTSNQPQHF TGTGCCAGCTCACCCGGGACATCCAATCAGCCCCAGCATTTT
NA TRBJ2-7 TRBV5-1 NA CASSPGTPREQYF TGCGCCAGCAGCCCCGGGACACCTCGCGAGCAGTACTTC
NA TRBJ2-7 TRBV10-3 TRBD2 CASGQPGGAYEQYF TGTGCCAGCGGGCAGCCGGGAGGGGCCTACGAGCAGTACTTC
NA TRBJ1-2 TRBV28 TRBD1 CASSLPGQAYGYTF TGTGCCAGCAGTCTTCCGGGACAGGCATATGGCTACACCTTC
NA TRBJ2-7 TRBV21-1 NA CASSKAGEQYF TGTGCCAGCAGCAAAGCAGGCGAGCAGTACTTC
NA TRBJ2-7 TRBV5-5 TRBD1 CASSTGDSYEQYF TGTGCCAGCAGCACAGGGGATTCCTACGAGCAGTACTTC
NA TRBJ1-3 TRBV18 TRBD1 CASSPGTGGNTIYF TGTGCCAGCTCACCCGGGACAGGGGGAAACACCATATATTTT
NA TRBJ2-2 TRBV30 TRBD1 CAWSGGQSTGELFF TGTGCCTGGAGTGGGGGACAGTCCACCGGGGAGCTGTTTTTT
NA TRBJ2-7 TRBV28 TRBD1 CASRPAPGQNYEQYF TGTGCCAGCAGGCCCGCTCCGGGACAGAACTACGAGCAGTACTTC
few TRBJ2-5 TRBV5-6 NA CASSVGTLQETQYF TGTGCCAGCAGCGTAGGGACTCTCCAAGAGACCCAGTACTTC
NA TRBJ2-5 TRBV23-1 TRBD2 CASSQSGREGLETQYF TGCGCCAGCAGTCAATCGGGGCGGGAGGGCCTTGAGACCCAGTACTTC
NA TRBJ1-2 TRBV19 NA CASSTRGVTNYGYTF TGTGCCAGTAGTACCCGCGGCGTAACTAACTATGGCTACACCTTC
NA TRBJ1-1 TRBV11-3 NA CASSLYGGIAEAFF TGTGCCAGCAGCTTATATGGGGGAATCGCTGAAGCTTTCTTT
NA TRBJ2-3 TRBV18 NA CASSPTLDTQYF TGTGCCAGCTCACCAACCCTAGATACGCAGTATTTT
NA TRBJ2-2 TRBV5-6 NA CASSAKTFWGELFF TGTGCCAGCAGCGCAAAGACCTTTTGGGGGGAGCTGTTTTTT
NA TRBJ2-7 TRBV5-4 TRBD1 CASSTRTGQNHEQYF TGTGCCAGCAGCACTCGGACAGGGCAGAACCACGAGCAGTACTTC
NA TRBJ1-3 TRBV7-2 NA CASSFDQGRGNTIYF TGTGCCAGCAGCTTCGACCAGGGAAGGGGAAACACCATATATTTT
NA TRBJ1-2 TRBV5-1 NA CASSRVGTYGYTF TGCGCCAGCAGCCGAGTCGGAACGTATGGCTACACCTTC
NA TRBJ2-1 TRBV10-1 TRBD2 CASSESLAGYNEQFF TGCGCCAGCAGTGAATCCCTAGCGGGGTATAATGAGCAGTTCTTC
once TRBJ2-3 TRBV5-1 TRBD1 CASSPGQGGYTQYF TGCGCCAGCAGTCCGGGACAGGGCGGGTATACGCAGTATTTT
once TRBJ2-1 TRBV27 TRBD2 CASSSTSGRVDEQFF TGTGCCAGCAGTTCTACTAGCGGGAGGGTTGATGAGCAGTTCTTC
once TRBJ2-7 TRBV7-9 NA CASSPGVETYEQYF TGTGCCAGCAGCCCCGGGGTAGAGACCTACGAGCAGTACTTC
NA TRBJ2-7 TRBV6-6 NA CASSPYYGQYF TGTGCCAGCAGTCCTTACTACGGGCAGTACTTC
NA TRBJ2-7 TRBV7-9 NA CASSLAFEQYF TGTGCCAGCAGTTTAGCGTTCGAGCAGTACTTC
once TRBJ1-1 TRBV18 NA CASSPPSPGEGTEAFF TGTGCCAGCTCACCACCGAGCCCAGGGGAGGGCACTGAAGCTTTCTTT
NA TRBJ2-4 TRBV19 NA CASSIGRGEKNIQYF TGTGCCAGTAGTATAGGGAGGGGTGAGAAAAACATTCAGTACTTC
NA TRBJ1-3 TRBV30 NA CAWKPPAGSGNTIYF TGTGCCTGGAAGCCCCCTGCAGGATCAGGAAACACCATATATTTT
NA TRBJ2-7 TRBV6-1 NA CASSEFGKPHEQYF TGTGCCAGCAGTGAATTTGGCAAGCCGCACGAGCAGTACTTC